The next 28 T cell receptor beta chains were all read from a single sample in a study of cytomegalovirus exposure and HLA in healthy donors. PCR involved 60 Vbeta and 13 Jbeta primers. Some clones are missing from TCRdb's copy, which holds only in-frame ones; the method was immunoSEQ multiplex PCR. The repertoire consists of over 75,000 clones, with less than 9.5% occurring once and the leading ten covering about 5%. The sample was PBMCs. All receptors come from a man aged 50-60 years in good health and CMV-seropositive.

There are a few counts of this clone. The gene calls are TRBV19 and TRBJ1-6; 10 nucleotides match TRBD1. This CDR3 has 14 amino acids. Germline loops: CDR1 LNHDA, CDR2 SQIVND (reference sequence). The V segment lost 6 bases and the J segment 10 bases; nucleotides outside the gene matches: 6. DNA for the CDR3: TGTGCCAGTAGGCTTGGACAGGGGGAATCACCCCTCCACTTT. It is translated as CASRLGQGESPLHF.

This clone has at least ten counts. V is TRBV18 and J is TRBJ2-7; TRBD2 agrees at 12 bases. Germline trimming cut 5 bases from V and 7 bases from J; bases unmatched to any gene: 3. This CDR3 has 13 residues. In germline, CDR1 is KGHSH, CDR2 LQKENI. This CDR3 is CASSSGTSGEQYF. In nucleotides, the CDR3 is TGTGCCAGCTCAAGCGGGACTAGCGGGGAGCAGTACTTC.

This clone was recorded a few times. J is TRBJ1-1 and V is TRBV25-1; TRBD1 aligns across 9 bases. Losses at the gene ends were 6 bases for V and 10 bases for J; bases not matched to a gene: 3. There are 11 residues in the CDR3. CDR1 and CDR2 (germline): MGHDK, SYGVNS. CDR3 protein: CASSQGQGAFF. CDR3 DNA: TGTGCCAGCAGCCAGGGACAGGGAGCTTTCTTT.

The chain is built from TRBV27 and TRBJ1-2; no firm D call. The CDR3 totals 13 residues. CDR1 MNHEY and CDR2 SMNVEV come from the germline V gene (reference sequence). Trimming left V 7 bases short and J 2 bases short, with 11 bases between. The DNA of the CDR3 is TGTGCCAGCAAAGCGACGGTGAACTATGGCTACACCTTC. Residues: CASKATVNYGYTF.

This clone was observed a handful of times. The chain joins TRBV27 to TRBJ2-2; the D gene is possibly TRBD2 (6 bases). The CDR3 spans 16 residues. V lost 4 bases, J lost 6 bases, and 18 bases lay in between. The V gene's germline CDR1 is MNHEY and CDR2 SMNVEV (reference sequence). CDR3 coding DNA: TGTGCCAGCAGTTCGACCGGAGGGACGGCGGCCGGGGAGCTGTTTTTT. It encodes CASSSTGGTAAGELFF.

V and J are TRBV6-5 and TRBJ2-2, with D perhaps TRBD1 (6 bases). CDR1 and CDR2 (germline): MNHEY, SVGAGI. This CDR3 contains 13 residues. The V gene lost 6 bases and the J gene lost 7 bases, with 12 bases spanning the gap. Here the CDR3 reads CASSRTGHGELFF. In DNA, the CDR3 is TGTGCCAGCAGCCGAACAGGGCACGGGGAGCTGTTTTTT.

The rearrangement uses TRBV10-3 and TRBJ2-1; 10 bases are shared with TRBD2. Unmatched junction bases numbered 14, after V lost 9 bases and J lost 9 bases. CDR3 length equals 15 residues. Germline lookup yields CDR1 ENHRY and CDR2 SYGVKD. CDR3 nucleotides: TGTGCCATTGCCGAGGGAGCGGGAGGGCCTTCTGAGCAGTTCTTC. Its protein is CAIAEGAGGPSEQFF.

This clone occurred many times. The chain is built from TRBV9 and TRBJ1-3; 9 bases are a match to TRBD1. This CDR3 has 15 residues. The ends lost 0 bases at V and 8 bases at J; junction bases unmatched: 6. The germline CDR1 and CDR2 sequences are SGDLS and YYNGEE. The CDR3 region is CASSVGGTGPHTIYF. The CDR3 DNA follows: TGTGCCAGCAGCGTAGGGGGGACAGGGCCACACACCATATATTTT.

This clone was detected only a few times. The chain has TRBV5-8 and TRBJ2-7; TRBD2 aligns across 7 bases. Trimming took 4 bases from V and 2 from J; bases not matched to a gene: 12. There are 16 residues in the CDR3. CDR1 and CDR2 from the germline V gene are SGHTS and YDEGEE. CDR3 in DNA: TGTGCCAGCAGCCCCGGTTTCAAGCGGGGTGCCTACGAGCAGTACTTC. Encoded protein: CASSPGFKRGAYEQYF.

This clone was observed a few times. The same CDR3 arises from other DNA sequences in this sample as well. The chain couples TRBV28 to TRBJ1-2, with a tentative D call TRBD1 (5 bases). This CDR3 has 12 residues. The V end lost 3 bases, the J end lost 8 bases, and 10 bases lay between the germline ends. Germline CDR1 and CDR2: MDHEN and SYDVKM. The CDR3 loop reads CASSFDRGGYTF. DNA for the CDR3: TGTGCCAGCAGTTTTGACCGGGGGGGCTACACCTTC.

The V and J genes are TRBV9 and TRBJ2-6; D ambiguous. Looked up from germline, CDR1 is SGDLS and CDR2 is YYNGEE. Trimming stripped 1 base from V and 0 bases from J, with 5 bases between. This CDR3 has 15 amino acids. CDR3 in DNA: TGTGCCAGCAGCGTACCCCTCTCTGGGGCCAACGTCCTGACTTTC. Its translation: CASSVPLSGANVLTF.

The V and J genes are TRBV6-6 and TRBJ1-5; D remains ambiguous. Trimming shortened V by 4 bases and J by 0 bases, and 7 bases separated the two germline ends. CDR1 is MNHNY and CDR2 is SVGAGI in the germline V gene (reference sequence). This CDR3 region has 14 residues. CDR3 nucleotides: TGTGCCAGCAGTTCCAGACATAGCAATCAGCCCCAGCATTTT. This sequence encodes CASSSRHSNQPQHF.

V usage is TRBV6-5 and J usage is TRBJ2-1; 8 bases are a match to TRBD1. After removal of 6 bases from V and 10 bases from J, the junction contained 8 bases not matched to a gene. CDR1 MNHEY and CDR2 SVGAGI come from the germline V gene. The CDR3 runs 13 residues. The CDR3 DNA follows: TGTGCCAGCAGAAAATCAGGGGGCGCGGAGCAGTTCTTC. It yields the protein CASRKSGGAEQFF.

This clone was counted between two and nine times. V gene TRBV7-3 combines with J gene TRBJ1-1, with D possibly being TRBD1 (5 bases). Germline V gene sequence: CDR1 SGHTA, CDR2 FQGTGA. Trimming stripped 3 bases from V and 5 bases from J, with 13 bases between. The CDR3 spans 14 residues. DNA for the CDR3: TGTGCCAGCAGCTTGTCCGCAGGGAGGACTGAAGCTTTCTTT. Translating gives CASSLSAGRTEAFF.

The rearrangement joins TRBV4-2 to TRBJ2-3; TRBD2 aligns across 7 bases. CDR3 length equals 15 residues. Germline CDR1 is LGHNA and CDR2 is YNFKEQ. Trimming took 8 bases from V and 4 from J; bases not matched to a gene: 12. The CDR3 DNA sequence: TGTGCCAGCCGCCGGGCGGTAGCGGGCCCAGATACGCAGTATTTT. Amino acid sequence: CASRRAVAGPDTQYF.

The CDR3 region is CASSLRDRVSTEAFF. CDR3 nucleotide sequence: TGTGCCAGCAGCTTAAGGGACAGGGTCTCTACTGAAGCTTTCTTT. The rearrangement joins TRBV11-2 to TRBJ1-1; TRBD1 matches 9 bases. This CDR3 is built from 15 residues. Germline lookup yields CDR1 SGHAT and CDR2 FQNNGV. Trimming at V came to 2 bases and at J to 5 bases, leaving 6 bases not matched to a gene.

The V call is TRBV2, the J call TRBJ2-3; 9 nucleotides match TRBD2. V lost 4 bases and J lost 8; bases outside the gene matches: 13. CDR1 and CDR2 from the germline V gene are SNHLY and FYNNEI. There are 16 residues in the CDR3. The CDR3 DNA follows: TGTGCCAGCAGTGGTGGGACTAGCCGCGGCGGGGCTACGCAGTATTTT. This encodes CASSGGTSRGGATQYF.

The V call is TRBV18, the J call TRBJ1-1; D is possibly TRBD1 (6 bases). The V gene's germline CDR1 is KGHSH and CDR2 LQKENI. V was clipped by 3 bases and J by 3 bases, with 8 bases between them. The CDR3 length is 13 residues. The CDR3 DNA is TGTGCCAGCTCACCTTCAGGGGACACTGAAGCTTTCTTT. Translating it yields CASSPSGDTEAFF.

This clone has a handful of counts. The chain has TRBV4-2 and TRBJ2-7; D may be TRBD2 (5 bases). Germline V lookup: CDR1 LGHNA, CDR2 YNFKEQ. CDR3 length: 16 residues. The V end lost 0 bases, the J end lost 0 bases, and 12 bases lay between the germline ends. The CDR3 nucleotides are TGTGCCAGCAGCCAAGATTCGAGCGGCTCCTCCTACGAGCAGTACTTC. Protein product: CASSQDSSGSSYEQYF.

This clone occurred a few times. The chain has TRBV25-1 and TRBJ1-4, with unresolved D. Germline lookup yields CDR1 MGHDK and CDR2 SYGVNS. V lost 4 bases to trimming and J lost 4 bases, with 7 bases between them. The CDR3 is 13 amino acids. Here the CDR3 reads CASSATVNEKLFF. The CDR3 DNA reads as TGTGCCAGCAGTGCAACAGTTAATGAAAAACTGTTTTTT.

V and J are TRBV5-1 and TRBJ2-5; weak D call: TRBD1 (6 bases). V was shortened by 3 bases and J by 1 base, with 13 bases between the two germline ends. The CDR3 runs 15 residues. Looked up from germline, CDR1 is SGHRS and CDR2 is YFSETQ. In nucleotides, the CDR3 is TGCGCCAGCAGCTATGGAAGACAGGCCCAAGAGACCCAGTACTTC. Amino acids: CASSYGRQAQETQYF.

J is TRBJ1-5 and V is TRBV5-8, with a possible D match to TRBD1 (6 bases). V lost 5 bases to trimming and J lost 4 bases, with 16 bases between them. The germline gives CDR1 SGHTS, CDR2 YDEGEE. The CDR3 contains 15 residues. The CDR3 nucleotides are TGTGCCAGCAGTTCACTGGCAGGGGCTAATCAGCCCCAGCATTTT. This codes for CASSSLAGANQPQHF.

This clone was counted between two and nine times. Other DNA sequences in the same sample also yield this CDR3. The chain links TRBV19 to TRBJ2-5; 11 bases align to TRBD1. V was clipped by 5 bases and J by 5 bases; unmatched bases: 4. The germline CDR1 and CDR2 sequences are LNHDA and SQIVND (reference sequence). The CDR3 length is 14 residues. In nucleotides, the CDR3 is TGTGCCAGTAGTGGGGGACAGGGGGGGGAGACCCAGTACTTC. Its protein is CASSGGQGGETQYF.

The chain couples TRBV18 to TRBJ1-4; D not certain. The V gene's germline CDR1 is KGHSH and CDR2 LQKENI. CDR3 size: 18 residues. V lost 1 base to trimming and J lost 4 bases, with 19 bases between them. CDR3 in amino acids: CASSPQPALMADNEKLFF. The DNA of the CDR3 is TGTGCCAGCTCACCACAGCCTGCTCTGATGGCGGATAATGAAAAACTGTTTTTT.

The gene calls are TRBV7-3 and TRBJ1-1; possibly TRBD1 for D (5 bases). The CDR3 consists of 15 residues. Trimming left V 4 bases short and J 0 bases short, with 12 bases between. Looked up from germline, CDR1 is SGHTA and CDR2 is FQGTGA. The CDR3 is CASSSTAEMNTEAFF. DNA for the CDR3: TGTGCCAGCAGCTCGACAGCTGAAATGAACACTGAAGCTTTCTTT. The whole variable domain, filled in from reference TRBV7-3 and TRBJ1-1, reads GAGVSQTPSNKVTEKGKYVELRCDPISGHTALYWYRQSLGQGPEFLIYFQGTGAADDSGLPNDRFFAVRPEGSVSTLKIQRTERGDSAVYLCASSSTAEMNTEAFFGQGTRLTVV.

Here the CDR3 reads CASSSSGTSTDTQYF. The CDR3 DNA sequence: TGTGCCAGCAGCTCTAGCGGTACTAGCACAGATACGCAGTATTTT. The rearrangement links TRBV11-2 to TRBJ2-3; 7 positions agree with TRBD2. This CDR3 contains 15 residues. V lost 4 bases, J lost 0 bases, and 4 bases stayed unmatched. CDR1 is SGHAT, CDR2 FQNNGV, per germline.

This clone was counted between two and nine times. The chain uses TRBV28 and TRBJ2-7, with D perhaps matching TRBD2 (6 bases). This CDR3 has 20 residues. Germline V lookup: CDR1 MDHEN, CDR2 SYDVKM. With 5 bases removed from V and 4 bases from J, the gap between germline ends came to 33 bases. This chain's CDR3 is CASSHSLGWGGEQTPYEQYF. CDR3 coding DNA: TGTGCCAGCAGTCACTCCTTAGGGTGGGGAGGAGAACAGACACCATACGAGCAGTACTTC.

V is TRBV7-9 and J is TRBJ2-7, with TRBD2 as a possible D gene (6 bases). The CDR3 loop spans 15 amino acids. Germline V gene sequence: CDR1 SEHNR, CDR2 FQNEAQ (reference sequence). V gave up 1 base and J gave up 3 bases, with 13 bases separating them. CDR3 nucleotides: TGTGCCAGCAGCTTAGACTGGGAGGTGCACTACGAGCAGTACTTC. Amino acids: CASSLDWEVHYEQYF. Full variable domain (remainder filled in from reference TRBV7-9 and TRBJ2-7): DTGVSQNPRHKITKRGQNVTFRCDPISEHNRLYWYRQTLGQGPEFLTYFQNEAQLEKSRLLSDRFSAERPKGSFSTLEIQRTEQGDSAMYLCASSLDWEVHYEQYFGPGTRLTVT.